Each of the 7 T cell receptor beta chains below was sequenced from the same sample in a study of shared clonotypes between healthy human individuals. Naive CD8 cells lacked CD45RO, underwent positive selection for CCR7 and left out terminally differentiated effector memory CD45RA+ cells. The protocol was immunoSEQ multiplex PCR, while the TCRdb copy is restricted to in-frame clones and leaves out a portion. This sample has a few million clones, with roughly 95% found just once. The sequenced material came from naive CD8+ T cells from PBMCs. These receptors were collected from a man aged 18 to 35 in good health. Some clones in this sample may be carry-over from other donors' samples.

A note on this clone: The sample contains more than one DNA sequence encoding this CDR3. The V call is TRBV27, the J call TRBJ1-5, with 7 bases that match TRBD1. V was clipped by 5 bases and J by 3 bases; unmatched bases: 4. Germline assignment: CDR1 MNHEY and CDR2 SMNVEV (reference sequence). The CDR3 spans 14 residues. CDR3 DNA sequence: TGTGCCAGCAGTCTAGGACAGGCCAATCAGCCCCAGCATTTT. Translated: CASSLGQANQPQHF.

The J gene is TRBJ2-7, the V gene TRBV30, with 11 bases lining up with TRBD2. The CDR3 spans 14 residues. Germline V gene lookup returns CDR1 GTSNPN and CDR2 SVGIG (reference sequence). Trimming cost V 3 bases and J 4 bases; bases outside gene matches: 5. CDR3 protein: CAWRASGRFYEQYF. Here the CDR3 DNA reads TGTGCCTGGAGGGCTAGCGGGAGGTTTTACGAGCAGTACTTC.

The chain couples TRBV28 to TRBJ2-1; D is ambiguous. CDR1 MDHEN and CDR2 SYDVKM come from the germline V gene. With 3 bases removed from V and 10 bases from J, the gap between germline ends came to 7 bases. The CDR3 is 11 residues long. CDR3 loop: CASSLIREQFF. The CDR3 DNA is TGTGCCAGCAGTTTGATCAGGGAGCAGTTCTTC.

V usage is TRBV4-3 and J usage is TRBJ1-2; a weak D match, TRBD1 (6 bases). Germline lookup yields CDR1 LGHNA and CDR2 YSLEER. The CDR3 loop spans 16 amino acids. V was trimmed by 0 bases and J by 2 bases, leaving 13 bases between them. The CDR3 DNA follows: TGCGCCAGCAGCCAAGATTTTCGGACAGCCAACTATGGCTACACCTTC. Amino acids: CASSQDFRTANYGYTF.

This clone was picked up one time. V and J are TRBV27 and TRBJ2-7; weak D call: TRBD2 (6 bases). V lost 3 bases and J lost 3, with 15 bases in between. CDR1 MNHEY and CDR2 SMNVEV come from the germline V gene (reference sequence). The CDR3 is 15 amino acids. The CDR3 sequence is CASSFNAGTLYEQYF. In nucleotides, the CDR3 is TGTGCCAGCAGTTTTAACGCCGGGACTCTCTACGAGCAGTACTTC.

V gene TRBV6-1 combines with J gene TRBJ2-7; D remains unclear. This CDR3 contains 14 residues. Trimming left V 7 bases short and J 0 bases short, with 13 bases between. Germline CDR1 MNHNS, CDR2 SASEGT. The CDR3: CASNLLEGSYEQYF. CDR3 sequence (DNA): TGTGCCAGCAACCTTCTAGAAGGCTCCTACGAGCAGTACTTC.

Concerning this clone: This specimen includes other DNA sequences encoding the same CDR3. The CDR3 DNA reads as TGTGCCAGTAGTATAATAGCGGGATTGTACAATGAGCAGTTCTTC. It specifies CASSIIAGLYNEQFF. The chain uses TRBV19 and TRBJ2-1; 8 bases fit TRBD2. V gave up 2 bases and J gave up 4 bases; unmatched junction bases: 4. Germline V gene sequence: CDR1 LNHDA, CDR2 SQIVND (reference sequence). CDR3 length: 15 residues. The whole variable domain, remainder taken from reference TRBV19 and TRBJ2-1, is DGGITQSPKYLFRKEGQNVTLSCEQNLNHDAMYWYRQDPGQGLRLIYYSQIVNDFQKGDIAEGYSVSREKKESFPLTVTSAQKNPTAFYLCASSIIAGLYNEQFFGPGTRLTVL.